This TCR beta chain was observed in a study of blood T cells in healthy people across ages. Through a sample-barcoded 5' primer and a J-beta primer mix, a second PCR was run for about 6 to 12 cycles. TCRdb itself ran the 5' RACE reads through MiXCR, one entry per CDR3 protein. The repertoire holds approximately 2,000,000 distinct CDR3 sequences, with around 40% as singletons. This clonotype was counted only a few times. Its antigen remains unidentified. General study points: Measured against age, TCR beta diversity per million T cells decreased in a roughly linear manner.

Investigators took about 10 milliliters of peripheral blood from every donor. Total RNA was isolated from each sample in quantities of at least 5.5 micrograms. Trimming stripped 0 bases from V and 5 bases from J, with 14 bases between. Germline values: CDR1 SGDLS, CDR2 YYNGEE. The CDR3 loop spans 16 amino acids. The rearrangement joins TRBV9 to TRBJ2-2; D is perhaps TRBD2 (6 bases). The TCR originated in a human donor in good health. The material sequenced was blood. The CDR3 region is CASSVATGRGTGELFF. CDR3 in DNA: TGTGCCAGCAGCGTAGCTACTGGCCGGGGGACCGGGGAGCTGTTTTTT.